This T cell receptor (beta chain) was sequenced for a study of shared clonotypes between healthy human individuals (dated by TCRdb to the early 2020s). About the investigation overall: A couple of women and a few men aged 18 to 49 years were included in the cohort. Each donor's leukapheresis produced roughly between roughly 0.94 and 9.5 billion PBMCs. For each donor, CD4 naive and CD4 memory were each run on three plates, CD8 naive on two plates, and CD8 memory on one plate. To increase sequencing depth and limit assay-specific biases, TCR repertoire library preparation and sequencing were carried out by different laboratories using diverse techniques. To estimate repertoire size and how much clonotype sharing occurs between individuals, the study deeply sequenced the blood TCR repertoires of roughly 5 healthy adults.

Using the deep immunoSEQ assay, multiplex PCR amplified TCR CDR3 regions from genomic DNA. Genomic DNA extracted from each cell subset was distributed evenly over all wells of several immunoSEQ 96-well plates, and each plate served as one replicate. For sorted subsets, approximately 200 ng of genomic DNA, equivalent to 25,000 to 35,000 T cell genomes, went into each replicate PCR. Purified libraries were quantified with a Qubit 3.0 fluorometer, sized on a Bioanalyzer 2100, and re-quantified with the KAPA Library Quantification kit. A separate single-read 150-cycle Illumina NextSeq 550 flow cell was used to sequence each immunoSEQ 96-well plate. As for the authors' bioinformatics: The immunoSEQ output contained only junctional sequences without quality scores, so filtering could not match that applied to full-length reads. Sequences were annotated with PyIR, a Python wrapper for IgBLAST v1.9, using IMGT germline references to assign V/J genes and CDR3. Reads were removed for weak V/J assignments (E-value above 1e-6), missing CDR3, stop codons, out-of-frame junctions, or ambiguous translated residues. V3J clonotypes were defined by identical inferred V gene, J gene, and CDR3 amino acid sequence. To compute the percentage overlap between repertoires, the number of shared unique clonotypes was divided by the size of the smaller repertoire. Repertoire richness was assessed with RTK rarefaction, the Chao1 estimator, and Recon v2.1 estimates of unobserved clonotypes. For all TCRbeta clonotypes obtained by the gDNA method from a few donors, generation probabilities were computed with OLGA. Sourced from immuneACCESS, this table was stored by TCRdb with only in-frame sequences that have V and J called. A share of the clones is absent; for the studies checked, an unresolved V gene accounts for under half, and the remainder has no known explanation. V and J calls and clone size are those listed in that table; D and trimming were worked out from the DNA. The sample yields 550,000 to 850,000 clones; around 77% were counted once. The top ten clonotypes cover more than 1.5% of the sample.

This clone has just one count. No cognate antigen has been identified for it. Qualities for individual bases were not recorded, and no much larger clone is one base off. Including the terminal cysteine and phenylalanine, the CDR3 comprises 14 residues. Only the CDR3 part of the read is kept: 42 bases, read in frame from the first base. The germline V gene sets CDR1 to MDHEN and CDR2 to SYDVKM. V lost 2 bases and J lost 5 bases; the stretch between them is 12 bases long. Donors were healthy HIV-negative adults with no recently reported acute infections or vaccinations. Every donor was a Caucasian adult living in Nashville, Tennessee, USA. CD4+ T cells were enriched by magnetic negative selection; naive cells were then positively selected on CD45RA, and the negative fraction formed the memory subset. Blood was obtained by leukapheresis, after which PBMCs were separated by Ficoll-Histopaque density gradient centrifugation and cryopreserved in liquid nitrogen vapor phase. Purity and quantity of every magnetically sorted T cell population were checked by analytical flow cytometry. Each sorted fraction had its genomic DNA isolated and then quantified by UV absorbance on a Nanodrop 2000c.

The study at large found these results: Sampling was limited to blood, and TCR repertoires in tissue likely differ from TCR repertoires in blood. When several donors were compared, the shared fraction of clonotypes was about 5% for naive CD4, roughly 3.3% for naive CD8, roughly 2.5% for memory CD4, and approximately 0.4% for memory CD8. Higher generation probabilities were observed for clonotypes shared by all four sorted-subset donors than for non-shared clonotypes. Incomplete sequencing was indicated by rarefaction of sorted-subset datasets, despite the large sequencing depth. Estimated clonotype richness was generally larger for naive than for memory subsets. The small number of donors limited the genetic and exposure-history diversity represented. Based on pairwise subsampling, the degree of clonotype sharing among donors was expected to be affected by sequencing depth.

This clonotype was sampled from a woman under 40 in good health. The sample taken for sequencing was memory CD4+ T cells sorted from blood. The cell subset or site label of this sample denotes: CD45RA-negative fraction. The V and J genes are TRBV28 and TRBJ2-5; there is no confident call for the D gene. The nucleotide sequence reads TGTGCCAGCAGTTTAGGAGTAGTCGTGGAGACCCAGTACTTC. It is translated as CASSLGVVVETQYF.